This entry concerns a single T cell receptor beta chain. CDR3 length: 15 residues. Trimming cost V 2 bases and J 3 bases; bases outside gene matches: 8. The germline CDR1 and CDR2 sequences are SQVTM and ANQGSEA. Measured with immunoSEQ multiplex PCR; TCRdb has only the in-frame clones, and not every one. The profile shows 120,000 to 150,000 clones, around 80% of them singletons. The sample comes from a study of blood T cell repertoires in COVID-19. The sample consisted of PBMCs or T cells enriched from blood (not recorded which). This chain joins TRBV29-1 and TRBJ2-3; 7 bases align to TRBD1. This receptor was obtained from a woman younger than 30 who had been exposed to COVID-19. The CDR3, as DNA: TGCAGCGTTGAAAGGACAGGCGCAGTGACAGATACGCAGTATTTT. Amino acid sequence: CSVERTGAVTDTQYF.